This entry lists 18 T cell receptor beta chains sequenced from one sample in a study of CD8+ T cells in alopecia areata. The authors extracted RNA and reverse transcribed it into cDNA as the sequencing template. Sequencing was performed with immunoSEQ multiplex PCR; in TCRdb, only in-frame clones are kept and a portion is missing. The profile shows approximately 11,000 clones, around 59% of them singletons. In alopecia areata patients, both lesional scalp punch biopsies and peripheral blood were collected. The sample in question was skin, obtained at week 0. The receptors stem from a human donor with alopecia areata.

The chain is built from TRBV27 and TRBJ1-2, with 11 bases lining up with TRBD1. Germline CDR1 and CDR2: MNHEY and SMNVEV (reference sequence). With V trimmed by 5 bases and J by 5 bases, 13 bases remained unmatched. The CDR3 consists of 17 residues. In DNA, the CDR3 is TGTGCCAGCAGTCCCCGGACAGGGGGCGTCTTAAATTATGGCTACACCTTC. This sequence encodes CASSPRTGGVLNYGYTF.

The rearrangement links TRBV5-8 to TRBJ2-7; maybe TRBD1 (6 bases). V gave up 2 bases and J gave up 4 bases, with 7 bases separating them. Germline V CDR1 and CDR2: SGHTS, YDEGEE. The CDR3 length is 12 residues. In DNA, the CDR3 is TGTGCCAGCAGCTTTACAGGGTACGAGCAGTACTTC. Its translation: CASSFTGYEQYF.

The chain employs TRBV29-1 and TRBJ2-7; tentative D call: TRBD2 (6 bases). The CDR3 length is 11 residues. Germline CDR1 reads SQVTM; CDR2 reads ANQGSEA. V lost 5 bases and J 7 bases, leaving 12 bases between the germline ends. In nucleotides, the CDR3 is TGCAGCGTTCAGACTAGTTTAGAGCAGTACTTC. It codes for CSVQTSLEQYF.

J is TRBJ2-7 and V is TRBV5-4, with D unresolved. Trimming removed 4 bases from V and 0 bases from J, with 8 bases in between. The CDR3 is 13 amino acids. The germline gives CDR1 SGHNT, CDR2 YYREEE (reference sequence). CDR3 sequence reads: CASSPRDSYEQYF. CDR3 nucleotides: TGTGCCAGCAGCCCTCGAGACTCCTACGAGCAGTACTTC.

By sample share, this clone is large. The chain joins TRBV10-3 to TRBJ1-1; 7 nucleotides match TRBD1. CDR3 length equals 13 residues. V lost 8 bases, J lost 1 base, and 4 bases stayed unmatched. Looked up from germline, CDR1 is ENHRY and CDR2 is SYGVKD. The CDR3 DNA sequence: TGTGCCATCGGAAGACAGGGGAACACTGAAGCTTTCTTT. It yields the protein CAIGRQGNTEAFF.

Relative to its sample, this clone is medium-sized. The chain recombines TRBV27 with TRBJ2-1, with D uncertain. CDR3 length: 15 amino acids. Germline V gene lookup returns CDR1 MNHEY and CDR2 SMNVEV (reference sequence). The V gene lost 5 bases and the J gene lost 8 bases, with 19 bases spanning the gap. CDR3 sequence reads: CASSTVRTARHEQFF. The CDR3 nucleotides read TGTGCCAGCAGTACCGTTCGGACCGCCCGGCATGAGCAGTTCTTC.

The chain combines TRBV29-1 with TRBJ2-1, with no clear D. There are 10 residues in the CDR3. Trimming cost V 3 bases and J 7 bases, with 4 bases left between them. CDR1 is SQVTM and CDR2 is ANQGSEA in the germline V gene. CDR3 DNA sequence: TGCAGCGTTGAGGGTAATGAGCAGTTCTTC. This gives the protein CSVEGNEQFF.

CDR3 residues: CASSLGTGGVRGNEQFF. For the CDR3, the DNA is TGTGCCAGCAGCTTAGGAACAGGGGGCGTTCGCGGGAATGAGCAGTTCTTC. The chain is built from TRBV7-8 and TRBJ2-1; 9 bases align to TRBD1. CDR3 length: 17 residues. J gave up 7 bases and V 1 base, and 11 bases lay outside the gene matches. Per germline, CDR1 SGHVS and CDR2 FQNEAQ. Full variable domain (missing parts from reference TRBV7-8 and TRBJ2-1): GAGVSQSPRYKVAKRGQDVALRCDPISGHVSLFWYQQALGQGPEFLTYFQNEAQLDKSGLPSDRFFAERPEGSVSTLKIQRTQQEDSAVYLCASSLGTGGVRGNEQFFGPGTRLTVL.

There are a few counts of this clone. This sequence joins TRBV5-4 and TRBJ2-2, with 12 positions matching TRBD1. Trimming at V came to 4 bases and at J to 6 bases, leaving 7 bases not matched to a gene. The CDR3 sequence is 16 residues long. Germline values: CDR1 SGHNT, CDR2 YYREEE (reference sequence). CDR3 nucleotide sequence: TGTGCCAGCAGCCGTGAGGGGACAGGGGGCCCCGGGGAGCTGTTTTTT. Translation gives CASSREGTGGPGELFF.

The genes are TRBV25-1 and TRBJ2-2, with 11 bases lining up with TRBD1. CDR1 and CDR2 (germline): MGHDK, SYGVNS. This CDR3 region has 17 residues. With V trimmed by 1 base and J by 6 bases, 7 bases remained unmatched. CDR3 DNA: TGTGCCAGCAGTGAATGGGGGACAGGGGGTGGGTCCGGGGAGCTGTTTTTT. It encodes CASSEWGTGGGSGELFF.

The genes are TRBV7-2 and TRBJ2-1; unclear D gene. The CDR3 totals 17 residues. CDR1 is SGHTA, CDR2 FQGNSA, per germline. V lost 4 bases and J lost 0, with 16 bases in between. The CDR3 DNA reads TGTGCCAGCAGCTCTTACTTGGGGAATCTCTCCTACAATGAGCAGTTCTTC. Translating gives CASSSYLGNLSYNEQFF.

This clone was seen a handful of times. The CDR3 coding sequence is TGTGCCAGCAGCTTTAGCGCCTACAATGAGCAGTTCTTC. Protein product: CASSFSAYNEQFF. The V call is TRBV11-2, the J call TRBJ2-1; tentative D call: TRBD2 (5 bases). The CDR3 has 13 amino acids. V gave up 3 bases and J gave up 2 bases, with 5 bases separating them. Germline assignment: CDR1 SGHAT and CDR2 FQNNGV.

J is TRBJ2-7 and V is TRBV6-6; 9 nucleotides agree with TRBD1. This CDR3 contains 13 residues. The germline V gene has CDR1 MNHNY and CDR2 SVGAGI (reference sequence). Trimming cost V 7 bases and J 1 base; bases outside gene matches: 2. The CDR3 coding sequence is TGTGCCAGCACTGGACAGGGGTCCTACGAGCAGTACTTC. Translation: CASTGQGSYEQYF.

V gene TRBV5-1 combines with J gene TRBJ2-7; D is tentatively TRBD1 or TRBD2 (5 bases each). V was shortened by 4 bases and J by 2 bases, with 13 bases between the two germline ends. This CDR3 is built from 14 residues. Germline V lookup: CDR1 SGHRS, CDR2 YFSETQ. This chain's CDR3 is CASSQGVLTYEQYF. In nucleotides, the CDR3 is TGCGCCAGCAGCCAGGGAGTCTTAACCTACGAGCAGTACTTC.

The rearrangement joins TRBV5-5 to TRBJ2-7; possible D gene TRBD1, 5 bases. Trimming removed 5 bases at V and 3 bases at J, with 18 bases between. Germline-derived CDR1 and CDR2 are SGHKS and YYEKEE (reference sequence). The CDR3 consists of 15 residues. The chain's CDR3 is CASRLNQGTLYEQYF. CDR3 nucleotides: TGTGCCAGCAGACTGAACCAGGGTACACTCTACGAGCAGTACTTC.

In this sample, this clone is large. The rearrangement joins TRBV7-3 to TRBJ2-3, with a tentative D call TRBD2 (5 bases). Germline V gene lookup returns CDR1 SGHTA and CDR2 FQGTGA. With 5 bases removed from V and 6 bases from J, the gap between germline ends came to 12 bases. The CDR3 has 13 amino acids. CDR3 nucleotides: TGTGCCAGCAGCGAGGGCCACCGGGATACGCAGTATTTT. As protein: CASSEGHRDTQYF. Full variable domain (outside the CDR3, taken from reference TRBV7-3 and TRBJ2-3): GAGVSQTPSNKVTEKGKYVELRCDPISGHTALYWYRQSLGQGPEFLIYFQGTGAADDSGLPNDRFFAVRPEGSVSTLKIQRTERGDSAVYLCASSEGHRDTQYFGPGTRLTVL.

This clone was detected only a few times. This sequence joins TRBV13 and TRBJ1-4, with D perhaps matching TRBD1 (5 bases). CDR3 length: 14 residues. CDR1 is PRHDT and CDR2 is FYEKMQ in the germline V gene (reference sequence). The V gene lost 3 bases and the J gene lost 8 bases, with 13 bases spanning the gap. The CDR3 region has the DNA TGTGCCAGCAGCTTTTTTTCGTGGGGGGAAAAACTGTTTTTT. This sequence encodes CASSFFSWGEKLFF.

This clone was recorded a few times. The V gene is TRBV4-1, the J gene TRBJ2-1; D gene unclear. Germline CDR1 reads MGHRA; CDR2 reads YSYEKL. This CDR3 has 14 residues. V was cut by 0 bases and J by 6 bases, with 9 bases left in between. The CDR3 region has the DNA TGCGCCAGCAGCCAAGATTCGCGGTTCAATGAGCAGTTCTTC. As protein: CASSQDSRFNEQFF.